These 27 T cell receptor beta chains came from one sample sequenced in a study of cytomegalovirus exposure and HLA in healthy donors. The PCR was carried out with 60 Vbeta primers and 13 Jbeta primers. The data were produced by immunoSEQ multiplex PCR, yet TCRdb's version contains in-frame clones alone and is incomplete. Among roughly 120,000 clones, 70% to 80% were seen once, and the ten largest hold around 4%. Sequencing was performed on PBMCs. These receptors originate from a man aged 35-49 years in good health and CMV-seronegative.

The chain uses TRBV27 and TRBJ1-6; D is uncertain. V lost 4 bases, J lost 4 bases, and 11 bases lay in between. This CDR3 is built from 15 residues. Germline values: CDR1 MNHEY, CDR2 SMNVEV (reference sequence). DNA for the CDR3: TGTGCCAGCAGTTCTCCTGACGGGTATAATTCACCCCTCCACTTT. Translated, it gives CASSSPDGYNSPLHF.

This clone was found a few times. A junction boundary mismatches the germline segment, possibly from a read error. The chain couples TRBV19 to TRBJ2-7; 10 nucleotides match TRBD1. The CDR3 sequence is 14 residues long. CDR1 and CDR2 from the germline V gene are LNHDA and SQIVND (reference sequence). CDR3 sequence reads: CASSNWDRGYEQYF. The CDR3, as DNA: TGTGCCAGCAGTAACTGGGACAGGGGTTACGAGCAGTACTTC.

V is TRBV5-6 and J is TRBJ1-1; 7 bases agree with TRBD1. CDR3 size: 14 residues. Germline CDR1 and CDR2: SGHDT and YYEEEE. The V segment lost 4 bases and the J segment 5 bases; nucleotides outside the gene matches: 8. The CDR3 bases are TGTGCCAGCAGCGAGACAGGGCTGGAGACTGAAGCTTTCTTT. Encoded protein: CASSETGLETEAFF.

There are a few counts of this clone. The chain carries TRBV5-6 and TRBJ1-5; 12 positions agree with TRBD1. Trimming cost V 8 bases and J 10 bases; bases outside gene matches: 13. Germline V gene data show CDR1 as SGHDT and CDR2 as YYEEEE. The length of the CDR3 is 15 residues. CDR3 residues: CARTLGDRGLQPQHF. CDR3 DNA sequence: TGTGCCAGGACTCTCGGGGACAGGGGGCTTCAACCCCAGCATTTT.

This clone came up a few times. The genes are TRBV18 and TRBJ2-7, with D possibly matching TRBD2 (6 bases). The CDR3 has 15 residues. The germline gives CDR1 KGHSH, CDR2 LQKENI. V was shortened by 2 bases and J by 3 bases, with 14 bases between the two germline ends. The CDR3 region is CASSPWKMGGYEQYF. The CDR3 coding sequence is TGTGCCAGCTCACCATGGAAGATGGGGGGCTACGAGCAGTACTTC.

The V gene is TRBV30, the J gene TRBJ2-2; possible D gene TRBD2, 6 bases. Germline V gives CDR1 GTSNPN, CDR2 SVGIG (reference sequence). With 1 base removed from V and 1 base from J, the gap between germline ends came to 7 bases. This CDR3 has 14 amino acids. The CDR3 region is CAWSAGGNTGELFF. The CDR3 DNA is TGTGCCTGGAGTGCCGGGGGGAACACCGGGGAGCTGTTTTTT.

This chain connects TRBV7-9 to TRBJ1-6; D unresolved. Germline V CDR1 and CDR2: SEHNR, FQNEAQ (reference sequence). This CDR3 comprises 16 residues. The V and J ends lost 1 base and 5 bases respectively, with 12 bases between them. Here the CDR3 DNA reads TGTGCCAGCAGCTTAGGTCAAGCGCAGAATAATTCACCCCTCCACTTT. Translating it yields CASSLGQAQNNSPLHF.

This chain uses TRBV10-3 with TRBJ1-1, with 7 nucleotides matching TRBD1. Germline CDR1 reads ENHRY; CDR2 reads SYGVKD. V lost 10 bases and J lost 3; bases outside the gene matches: 8. CDR3 length: 13 amino acids. CDR3 protein: CATQTGTDTEAFF. The CDR3 coding sequence is TGTGCCACCCAGACAGGGACCGACACTGAAGCTTTCTTT.

The V and J genes are TRBV14 and TRBJ2-7, with 7 nucleotides matching TRBD2. The CDR3 is 13 residues long. The junction had 6 bases not matched to a gene; V was cut back by 7 bases and J by 3 bases. In germline, CDR1 is SGHDN, CDR2 FVKESK. This CDR3 is CASKGGDGYEQYF. CDR3 DNA sequence: TGTGCCAGCAAGGGAGGGGATGGCTACGAGCAGTACTTC.

V gene TRBV7-3 combines with J gene TRBJ2-1; 7 nucleotides match TRBD1. The CDR3 sequence is 16 residues long. In germline, CDR1 is SGHTA, CDR2 FQGTGA. V lost 4 bases and J lost 4; bases outside the gene matches: 10. The CDR3 sequence: CASSSKTGMGYNEQFF. The CDR3 DNA is TGTGCCAGCAGCTCTAAGACAGGGATGGGTTACAATGAGCAGTTCTTC.

The chain links TRBV9 to TRBJ2-7; 8 bases line up with TRBD2. Germline V gene data show CDR1 as SGDLS and CDR2 as YYNGEE. This CDR3 region has 15 residues. The junction had 10 bases not matched to a gene; V was cut back by 3 bases and J by 5 bases. The CDR3: CASSGRRGGFDEQYF. The CDR3 region has the DNA TGTGCCAGCAGCGGACGTCGGGGGGGCTTCGACGAGCAGTACTTC.

Remarks on this clone: A read error may account for a junction end that differs from germline. V usage is TRBV7-2 and J usage is TRBJ2-4, with 8 positions matching TRBD1. The CDR3 sequence is 16 residues long. In germline, CDR1 is SGHTA, CDR2 FQGNSA. In nucleotides, the CDR3 is TGTGCCAGCAGCTCGAGGACAGGGCTAGCCAAAAACAGTCAGTACTTC. Translated, it gives CASSSRTGLAKNSQYF.

In regard to this clone: A read error may account for a junction end that differs from germline. The chain is built from TRBV7-2 and TRBJ1-1, with D possibly matching TRBD1 (5 bases). This CDR3 is built from 16 residues. CDR1 is SGHTA, CDR2 FQGNSA, per germline. The CDR3 DNA reads TGTGCCAGCTGTTTAGGGGTTAGGCTTTCTTGGACTGGAGCTTTCTTT. It encodes CASCLGVRLSWTGAFF.

This clone was counted only a few times. The J gene is TRBJ2-2, the V gene TRBV19; 9 bases agree with TRBD1. This CDR3 has 14 residues. Germline V gene sequence: CDR1 LNHDA, CDR2 SQIVND (reference sequence). Trimming at V came to 4 bases and at J to 5 bases, leaving 2 bases not matched to a gene. CDR3 in amino acids: CASSKGQGTGELFF. The CDR3 DNA reads TGTGCCAGTAGTAAGGGACAGGGAACCGGGGAGCTGTTTTTT. The variable domain in full, with the rest retrieved from reference TRBV19 and TRBJ2-2, is DGGITQSPKYLFRKEGQNVTLSCEQNLNHDAMYWYRQDPGQGLRLIYYSQIVNDFQKGDIAEGYSVSREKKESFPLTVTSAQKNPTAFYLCASSKGQGTGELFFGEGSRLTVL.

This clone was detected once. The rearrangement links TRBV18 to TRBJ1-2; D is perhaps TRBD1 (5 bases). The CDR3 length is 15 residues. Trimming stripped 6 bases from V and 1 base from J, with 15 bases between. Germline assignment: CDR1 KGHSH and CDR2 LQKENI. This CDR3 is CASSIGQGHNYGYTF. DNA of the CDR3: TGTGCCAGCTCGATCGGACAAGGACATAACTATGGCTACACCTTC.

The chain is built from TRBV6-5 and TRBJ1-5; a possible D gene is TRBD1 (6 bases). From germline, CDR1 is MNHEY and CDR2 SVGAGI. The CDR3 has 15 amino acids. The V and J ends lost 5 bases and 3 bases respectively, with 14 bases between them. Here the CDR3 reads CASSVDRNLNQPQHF. The CDR3 DNA follows: TGTGCCAGCAGTGTGGACAGAAACCTCAATCAGCCCCAGCATTTT.

As concerns this clone: A junction end diverges from the germline sequence, so it may reflect a read error. The V call is TRBV4-2, the J call TRBJ2-6; 8 bases fit TRBD1. Germline-derived CDR1 and CDR2 are LGHNA and YNFKEQ. This CDR3 has 14 residues. CDR3 protein: CASSQDQGANGLTF. The CDR3 DNA sequence: TGTGCCAGCAGCCAAGATCAGGGGGCCAACGGCCTGACTTTC.

V and J are TRBV11-1 and TRBJ1-5; a possible D gene is TRBD1 (5 bases). V lost 1 base to trimming and J lost 3 bases, with 10 bases between them. Germline V gene data show CDR1 as SGHAT and CDR2 as FQDESV (reference sequence). This CDR3 region has 15 residues. The CDR3 sequence: CASSLDQGFNQPQHF. The CDR3, as DNA: TGTGCCAGCAGCTTAGATCAGGGCTTCAATCAGCCCCAGCATTTT.

The rearrangement joins TRBV7-2 to TRBJ2-7; TRBD2 matches 10 bases. Germline loops: CDR1 SGHTA, CDR2 FQGNSA. This CDR3 spans 16 amino acids. Germline trimming cut 4 bases from V and 1 base from J; bases unmatched to any gene: 7. CDR3 protein: CASSSSSGGLSYEQYF. CDR3 in DNA: TGTGCCAGCAGCTCCTCTAGCGGGGGCCTGTCCTACGAGCAGTACTTC.

This clone came up a few times. The chain uses TRBV4-1 and TRBJ1-4, with TRBD1 identical over 7 bases. Germline V gives CDR1 MGHRA, CDR2 YSYEKL. The CDR3 is 15 residues long. J gave up 0 bases and V 6 bases, and 4 bases lay outside the gene matches. The CDR3 is CASRIRGSTNEKLFF. The CDR3 nucleotides read TGCGCCAGCAGGATCAGGGGGTCAACTAATGAAAAACTGTTTTTT.

The CDR3 reads CASSVSGQNYGYTF. CDR3 coding DNA: TGTGCCAGCAGCGTATCAGGACAGAACTATGGCTACACCTTC. The chain joins TRBV9 to TRBJ1-2, with D possibly being TRBD1 (6 bases). This CDR3 region has 14 residues. V lost 1 base and J 2 bases, leaving 9 bases between the germline ends. Germline V gene sequence: CDR1 SGDLS, CDR2 YYNGEE.

The CDR3 DNA sequence: TGTGCCAGCACGCCAATAGGGGTTAGGGCCAACGTCCTGACTTTC. This codes for CASTPIGVRANVLTF. The chain uses TRBV6-6 and TRBJ2-6; D may be TRBD1 (5 bases). Germline V gene sequence: CDR1 MNHNY, CDR2 SVGAGI (reference sequence). Deletions cut 7 bases from V and 5 bases from J, with 15 bases between. This CDR3 comprises 15 residues.

This clone was seen a single time. This chain uses TRBV6-1 with TRBJ1-4; maybe TRBD1 (6 bases). Trimming took off 11 bases at V and 7 bases at J, with 20 bases between the two ends. The germline CDR1 and CDR2 sequences are MNHNS and SASEGT. The CDR3 is 14 residues long. Written as DNA, the CDR3 is TGTGCCGTAAGGGGGGGCGGGAAACGTGAAAAACTGTTTTTT. The encoded protein is CAVRGGGKREKLFF.

V gene TRBV7-8 combines with J gene TRBJ2-1; 9 bases are a match to TRBD2. The CDR3 consists of 17 residues. The germline V gene encodes CDR1 SGHVS and CDR2 FQNEAQ. V dropped 3 bases and J dropped 0; count of bases not matched to a gene: 6. The CDR3 bases are TGTGCCAGCAGCTTGACGAGACTAGCGGTCTCCTACAATGAGCAGTTCTTC. This codes for CASSLTRLAVSYNEQFF.

The chain carries TRBV2 and TRBJ2-5, with D perhaps matching TRBD1 (6 bases). V was clipped by 7 bases and J by 5 bases, with 14 bases between them. The CDR3 sequence is 13 residues long. In germline, CDR1 is SNHLY, CDR2 FYNNEI. The CDR3 loop is CASTQGMGETQYF. As DNA, the CDR3 is TGTGCCAGCACTCAGGGGATGGGGGAGACCCAGTACTTC.

The chain joins TRBV30 to TRBJ1-1; D may be TRBD1 (5 bases). Germline CDR1 GTSNPN, CDR2 SVGIG (reference sequence). V lost 3 bases to trimming and J lost 4 bases, with 15 bases between them. This CDR3 comprises 14 residues. The CDR3 loop is CAWRGEAISTEAFF. The CDR3 nucleotides are TGTGCCTGGAGGGGGGAGGCGATAAGCACTGAAGCTTTCTTT. Looking up the rest from reference TRBV30 and TRBJ1-1 gives the full variable domain: SQTIHQWPATLVQPVGSPLSLECTVEGTSNPNLYWYRQAAGRGLQLLFYSVGIGQISSEVPQNLSASRPQDRQFILSSKKLLLSDSGFYLCAWRGEAISTEAFFGQGTRLTVV.

CDR3 sequence (DNA): TGTGCCAGCAGGGGGAGACAGGGAGGCAATCAGCCCCAGCATTTT. It codes for CASRGRQGGNQPQHF. The chain recombines TRBV2 with TRBJ1-5, with 7 bases lining up with TRBD1. Germline lookup yields CDR1 SNHLY and CDR2 FYNNEI. Trimming at V came to 6 bases and at J to 2 bases, leaving 7 bases not matched to a gene. The CDR3 sequence is 15 residues long.